These 18 T cell receptor beta chains came from one sample sequenced in a study of T cell responses to AZD1222 COVID-19 vaccine (dated by TCRdb to the early 2020s). The sample's time point label, in plain terms: baseline before first vaccination. The method was the immunoSEQ multiplex PCR assay. Entries here come from immuneACCESS through TCRdb and include only in-frame sequences with V and J called. Some clones fail to appear in such tables; in the studies checked, an unresolved V gene covers under half of the shortfall, and the cause of the remainder is unknown. The table for this sample lists around 110,000 clones; more than 75% of them were counted only once. 6.5% to 9% of the sample comes from the top ten. The sample here was peripheral blood, taken on day 0 of AZD1222 vaccination. These receptors were taken from an adult in good health.

The V gene is TRBV10-3, the J gene TRBJ2-1; the D gene is possibly TRBD1 (5 bases). Germline CDR1 ENHRY, CDR2 SYGVKD. Trimming removed 0 bases from V and 5 bases from J, with 14 bases in between. The CDR3 loop spans 16 amino acids. CDR3 amino acids: CAISESNWGRDNEQFF. The CDR3 nucleotides are TGTGCCATCAGTGAGTCGAATTGGGGCCGGGACAATGAGCAGTTCTTC.

The V call is TRBV5-1, the J call TRBJ1-2; the D gene is possibly TRBD1 (5 bases). The CDR3 loop spans 16 amino acids. V was cut by 4 bases and J by 0 bases, with 16 bases left in between. Germline V gene data show CDR1 as SGHRS and CDR2 as YFSETQ. CDR3 sequence: CASSPDGGVANYGYTF. The CDR3 DNA reads TGCGCCAGCAGCCCGGACGGGGGGGTAGCTAACTATGGCTACACCTTC.

The rearrangement uses TRBV2 and TRBJ1-3; D remains ambiguous. Trimming shortened V by 4 bases and J by 0 bases, and 7 bases separated the two germline ends. Germline V gene sequence: CDR1 SNHLY, CDR2 FYNNEI. The CDR3 is made up of 14 amino acids. The chain's CDR3 is CASSVKSSGNTIYF. In nucleotides, the CDR3 is TGTGCCAGCAGTGTGAAAAGCTCTGGAAACACCATATATTTT.

The V and J genes are TRBV2 and TRBJ2-2, with a weak D call TRBD2 (5 bases). The length of the CDR3 is 14 residues. V was trimmed by 7 bases and J by 7 bases, leaving 16 bases between them. Germline CDR1 SNHLY, CDR2 FYNNEI. The CDR3 DNA reads TGTGCCAGCACCCTCGGACTTGGTGGCGGGGAGCTGTTTTTT. As protein: CASTLGLGGGELFF.

This clone showed up just a few times. This chain uses TRBV6-5 with TRBJ2-3, with a tentative D call TRBD2 (6 bases). The CDR3 runs 14 residues. V gave up 9 bases and J gave up 1 base, with 14 bases separating them. Germline assignment: CDR1 MNHEY and CDR2 SVGAGI. The CDR3 is CASGGASGTDTQYF. As DNA, the CDR3 is TGTGCCAGTGGCGGGGCTAGCGGCACAGATACGCAGTATTTT.

CDR3 coding DNA: TGTGCCAGCAGTTGGGACACGACAGAGTTTGGACAGCCCCAGCATTTT. It translates to CASSWDTTEFGQPQHF. The rearrangement joins TRBV28 to TRBJ1-5; D may be TRBD1 (6 bases). The CDR3 is 16 amino acids. Looked up from germline, CDR1 is MDHEN and CDR2 is SYDVKM. The V end lost 4 bases, the J end lost 7 bases, and 20 bases lay between the germline ends.

This chain joins TRBV12-3 or TRBV12-4 and TRBJ2-3, with TRBD2 as a possible D gene (5 bases). The CDR3 loop spans 12 amino acids. V was cut by 5 bases and J by 4 bases, with 7 bases left in between. The CDR3 reads CASSAEADTQYF. As DNA, the CDR3 is TGTGCCAGCAGTGCGGAGGCAGATACGCAGTATTTT.

V usage is TRBV6-1 and J usage is TRBJ1-5; D is possibly TRBD1 (6 bases). V lost 0 bases and J lost 4, with 10 bases in between. This CDR3 comprises 15 residues. Looked up from germline, CDR1 is MNHNS and CDR2 is SASEGT. CDR3 amino acids: CASSEAWTENQPQHF. The CDR3 nucleotides read TGTGCCAGCAGTGAAGCGTGGACAGAGAATCAGCCCCAGCATTTT.

The CDR3 protein is CASSVEAGGRTDTQYF. Written as DNA, the CDR3 is TGTGCCAGCAGCGTAGAGGCAGGGGGCAGGACAGATACGCAGTATTTT. The chain carries TRBV9 and TRBJ2-3, with 8 bases matching TRBD1. V shed 0 bases and J 3 bases; nucleotides not matched to a gene: 6. This CDR3 has 16 amino acids. CDR1 and CDR2 (germline): SGDLS, YYNGEE.

The genes are TRBV7-2 and TRBJ2-2, with unresolved D. The CDR3 is made up of 15 amino acids. CDR1 and CDR2 (germline): SGHTA, FQGNSA. Trimming stripped 1 base from V and 1 base from J, with 7 bases between. The CDR3 sequence is CASSLGMGNTGELFF. The CDR3 bases are TGTGCCAGCAGCTTAGGAATGGGGAACACCGGGGAGCTGTTTTTT. Complete variable domain (other parts from reference TRBV7-2 and TRBJ2-2): GAGVSQSPSNKVTEKGKDVELRCDPISGHTALYWYRQSLGQGLEFLIYFQGNSAPDKSGLPSDRFSAERTGGSVSTLTIQRTQQEDSAVYLCASSLGMGNTGELFFGEGSRLTVL.

The gene calls are TRBV11-3 and TRBJ1-1; weak D call: TRBD1 (5 bases). Trimming shortened V by 4 bases and J by 1 base, and 10 bases separated the two germline ends. Germline V gene lookup returns CDR1 SGHNT and CDR2 YENEEA. The CDR3 length is 14 residues. The CDR3 DNA reads TGTGCCAGCAGCTCGGGGCAGCCGAACACTGAAGCTTTCTTT. It yields the protein CASSSGQPNTEAFF.

The gene calls are TRBV28 and TRBJ2-7; D call uncertain. V was cut by 7 bases and J by 1 base, with 8 bases left in between. CDR3 length: 12 amino acids. Per germline, CDR1 MDHEN and CDR2 SYDVKM. For the CDR3, the DNA is TGTGCCAGCACGGTGGCATCCTACGAGCAGTACTTC. Protein sequence: CASTVASYEQYF.

This clone appeared a few times. The chain carries TRBV6-4 and TRBJ1-2; D is uncertain. Germline CDR1 reads MRHNA; CDR2 reads SNTAGT. The CDR3 loop spans 13 amino acids. Trimming pared 2 bases from V and 2 bases from J, leaving 6 bases between. The CDR3 nucleotides read TGTGCCAGCAGTGACGACGGAAACTATGGCTACACCTTC. This gives the protein CASSDDGNYGYTF.

V usage is TRBV3-1 (or the pseudogene TRBV3-2) and J usage is TRBJ1-3; weak D call: TRBD1 (5 bases). This CDR3 contains 17 residues. In germline, CDR1 is LGHDT, CDR2 YNNKEL (reference sequence). V shed 4 bases and J shed 0 bases, with 16 bases lying between them. The CDR3 DNA reads as TGTGCCAGCAGCCCTCTAGCCAGGGCTAACTCTGGAAACACCATATATTTT. Translated: CASSPLARANSGNTIYF.

CDR3 protein: CASSQDRGGGRRLATNEKLFF. In DNA, the CDR3 is TGTGCCAGCAGCCAAGATCGCGGAGGGGGGCGACGGCTTGCAACTAATGAAAAACTGTTTTTT. The chain recombines TRBV4-2 with TRBJ1-4; D may be TRBD1 (6 bases). Looked up from germline, CDR1 is LGHNA and CDR2 is YNFKEQ. The CDR3 sequence is 21 residues long. The V end was cut by 0 bases, the J end by 0 bases, with 23 bases between.

This sequence joins TRBV28 and TRBJ1-6; D uncertain. Germline CDR1 is MDHEN and CDR2 is SYDVKM. This CDR3 is 12 amino acids long. Trimming shortened V by 5 bases and J by 8 bases, and 7 bases separated the two germline ends. CDR3 sequence: CASSANHSPLHF. DNA of the CDR3: TGTGCCAGCAGTGCTAATCATTCACCCCTCCACTTT.

The chain links TRBV3-1 (or the pseudogene TRBV3-2) to TRBJ1-4, with 8 nucleotides matching TRBD1. J lost 8 bases, V lost 1 base, and 0 bases had no gene match. Germline loops: CDR1 LGHDT, CDR2 YNNKEL (reference sequence). This CDR3 contains 13 residues. This CDR3 is CASSQGTGEKLFF. The CDR3 DNA reads as TGTGCCAGCAGCCAAGGGACAGGGGAAAAACTGTTTTTT.

The V call is TRBV15, the J call TRBJ1-1; D ambiguous. The ends were cut back, 9 bases at V and 0 bases at J, with 11 bases in the middle. CDR3 size: 13 residues. Germline V gene lookup returns CDR1 LNHNV and CDR2 YYDKDF (reference sequence). CDR3 loop: CATSTVMNTEAFF. The CDR3 DNA is TGTGCCACGTCAACGGTCATGAACACTGAAGCTTTCTTT. Full variable domain (missing parts from reference TRBV15 and TRBJ1-1): DAMVIQNPRYQVTQFGKPVTLSCSQTLNHNVMYWYQQKSSQAPKLLFHYYDKDFNNEADTPDNFQSRRPNTSFCFLDIRSPGLGDTAMYLCATSTVMNTEAFFGQGTRLTVV.